These 2 T cell receptor beta chains share one sample of origin, sequenced in a study of cytomegalovirus exposure and HLA in healthy donors. The PCR had 60 Vbeta and 13 Jbeta primers. Sequenced by immunoSEQ multiplex PCR; TCRdb stores in-frame clones only, minus some. Counted here are some 180,000 clones, roughly 75% occurring once; the ten biggest clones make up approximately 2%. The sequenced material came from PBMCs. These receptors originate from a woman in her thirties in good health and CMV-seronegative.

The chain couples TRBV7-2 to TRBJ2-3; D perhaps matches TRBD1 (6 bases). CDR1 and CDR2 from the germline V gene are SGHTA and FQGNSA. The CDR3 is 14 amino acids. The V end was cut by 5 bases, the J end by 0 bases, with 9 bases between. CDR3 loop: CASSAQGSTDTQYF. The CDR3 region has the DNA TGTGCCAGCAGCGCACAGGGTAGCACAGATACGCAGTATTTT. The whole variable domain, remainder taken from reference TRBV7-2 and TRBJ2-3, is GAGVSQSPSNKVTEKGKDVELRCDPISGHTALYWYRQSLGQGLEFLIYFQGNSAPDKSGLPSDRFSAERTGGSVSTLTIQRTQQEDSAVYLCASSAQGSTDTQYFGPGTRLTVL.

This clone was counted once. The chain has TRBV30 and TRBJ1-1, with 8 bases aligning to TRBD1. CDR1 is GTSNPN, CDR2 SVGIG, per germline (reference sequence). The J segment lost 11 bases and the V segment lost 0 bases, leaving 11 bases of the junction unmatched. The CDR3 totals 14 residues. For the CDR3, the DNA is TGTGCCTGGAGTGTCCCGGCCAGGGGGCGCGGGGCTTTCTTT. Translation gives CAWSVPARGRGAFF.